This TCR beta chain was retrieved from a study of CD8 T cells in ankylosing spondylitis. Whole-study results and caveats: It was reported that disease-linked clones were significantly enriched in matched ankylosing spondylitis synovial fluid.

V lost 2 bases and J 7 bases, leaving 13 bases between the germline ends. This CDR3 has 14 residues. The germline CDR1 and CDR2 sequences are KGHDR and SFDVKD. Scientists made TCR beta libraries using quantitative 5'-RACE with molecular barcodes. TCRdb used MiXCR to reprocess the 5' RACE reads, holding one entry per CDR3 protein. The sample holds approximately 180,000 distinct CDR3 sequences, about 18% seen once. This clonotype occurred many times. Its antigen is not identified. The sequence was collected from a male donor between 5 and 29 years old with ankylosing spondylitis or in good health (not recorded which). The J gene is TRBJ1-2, the V gene TRBV24-1; maybe TRBD1 (5 bases). Source material: blood, either unsorted or a sorted T cell fraction (not recorded which). DNA for the CDR3: TGTGCCACCAGTGATTCAAACAACAGGTCTGGCTACACCTTC. It codes for CATSDSNNRSGYTF.